This T cell receptor beta chain appears in the sequencing data of a study of graft-versus-host responses after intestinal transplantation listed by TCRdb under 2021. Broadly, across the study: The transplants that recipients got were multivisceral, liver-intestinal, or isolated intestinal. A peak of at least 4% donor T cells among recipient peripheral blood mononuclear cells was the definition used for donor T cell macrochimerism. After intestinal transplantation, graft-versus-host and host-versus-graft alloreactive T cell clones in the graft, circulation and bone marrow were tracked using bulk TCR-beta CDR3 sequencing. Rather than being sequenced by the commercial service, samples from a few later patients were sequenced in-house on an Illumina MiSeq and processed with MiXCR. Alloreactive clones were identified by sequencing pre-transplant mixed lymphocyte reaction products and comparing them with unstimulated pre-transplant donor and recipient T cells. Of the 20 to 25 intestinal transplant recipients enrolled in the cohort, one of whom was a retransplant, a few patients without pretransplant specimens were excluded. Every recipient was given anti-thymocyte globulin induction, followed by approximately three years of maintenance tacrolimus and steroids.

Blood samples were collected up to 4 times in the first month after transplant and then at least monthly when available. CDR1 and CDR2, looked up from the germline V gene, are MNHNS and SASEGT. The V end gives up 7 bases and the J end 10 bases, leaving 8 bases in the junction not matched to a gene. CDR3 length: 14 amino acids, cysteine to phenylalanine. Of the read, only the CDR3 DNA is kept; its 42 bases are in frame from base 1. Comment on this clone: The target of this receptor is not known. Base-call qualities are not available, and no considerably larger clone is one nucleotide away.

The library was obtained by the immunoSEQ multiplex PCR assay. Adaptive Biotechnologies carried out high-throughput TCR-beta CDR3 sequencing of genomic DNA for most patients. In the paper's pipeline: TCR sequencing data for some 17 patients were retrieved from Adaptive's ImmunoSEQ software; a few other patients were processed with MiXCR and VDJtools. Because the origin of CDR3 nucleotide sequences shared between donor and recipient could not be assigned, those sequences were removed. To be classed as alloreactive, a clone needed at least 2-fold expansion over unstimulated cells and a minimum CFSE-low frequency of 0.002% (template counts) or 0.001% (read counts). Clones were considered mappable if detected in sequenced pre-transplant spleen, lymph node, or MLR CFSE-low populations of the donor or recipient. Cumulative frequency of alloreactive clones was calculated as a percentage of all sequences weighted by copy number. The clones in this table, taken by TCRdb from immuneACCESS, are in-frame only. Not every clone is retained; where verified, under half of the shortfall comes from an unresolved V gene, and the cause of the rest is unknown. V, J and clone size were drawn from that table, and D and trimming were deduced from the DNA. The table for this sample lists under 45,000 clones; approximately 93% of them were counted only once. The ten biggest clones cover 3.6% of the sample.

Results the study describes overall, beyond this receptor: Early after transplant, declines in HvG clones were associated with peak levels of circulating GvH clones. High GvH to HvG T cell clonal ratios were observed in the allografts of patients with donor T cell macrochimerism. GvH clones were detected in recipient bone marrow, and some of these GvH clones were observed earlier in ileal mucosa or blood, consistent with an intestinal mucosal origin. The relatively low number and heterogeneity of intestinal transplant patients limited the conclusions.

This receptor was identified in a human patient who received an intestinal transplant, so some T cells may come from the graft donor. This chain joins TRBV6-1 to TRBJ1-6; 9 bases in the junction line up with TRBD1. This sample comprised PBMCs, obtained 700 to 750 days after intestinal transplantation. The CDR3 corresponds to CASNEDRGRSPLHF. Read as DNA, the sequence is TGTGCCAGCAACGAAGACAGGGGGAGGTCACCCCTCCACTTT.